This T cell receptor beta chain was documented in a study of spatial heterogeneity in lung cancer. The CDR3 has 15 amino acids. V shed 2 bases, J shed 6 bases, and the junction held 6 bases outside the gene matches. Germline CDR1 and CDR2: MNHNY and SVGAGI (reference sequence). The time point is: sample taken at primary tumor resection. Whole RNA from tumor, nontumor lung or frozen PBMC was sequenced unsorted. Each CDR3 protein is one row after TCRdb ran MiXCR on the 5' RACE reads. The sample carries some 22,000 distinct CDR3 sequences, 4% to 6% recorded once. This clonotype was seen a handful of times.

The chain recombines TRBV6-6 with TRBJ2-7, with 11 bases that match TRBD1. The source of this sequence is a male donor with early-stage non-small cell lung cancer. This specimen consisted of PBMCs, obtained at surgery. This CDR3 is CASSYPGTGGGEQYF. In DNA form, the CDR3 reads TGTGCCAGCAGTTACCCCGGGACAGGGGGAGGCGAGCAGTACTTC.